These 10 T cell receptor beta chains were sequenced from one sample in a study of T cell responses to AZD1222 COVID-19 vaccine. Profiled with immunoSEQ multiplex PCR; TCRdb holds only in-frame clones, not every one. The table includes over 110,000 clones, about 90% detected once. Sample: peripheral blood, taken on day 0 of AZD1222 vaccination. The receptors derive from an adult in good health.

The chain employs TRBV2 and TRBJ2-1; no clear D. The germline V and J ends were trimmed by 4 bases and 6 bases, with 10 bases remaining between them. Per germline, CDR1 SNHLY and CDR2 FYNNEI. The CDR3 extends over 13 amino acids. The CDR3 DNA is TGTGCCAGCAGTGTTGGCTACCTCAATGAGCAGTTCTTC. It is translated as CASSVGYLNEQFF. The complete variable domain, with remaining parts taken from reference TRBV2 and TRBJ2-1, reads EPEVTQTPSHQVTQMGQEVILRCVPISNHLYFYWYRQILGQKVEFLVSFYNNEISEKSEIFDDQFSVERPDGSNFTLKIRSTKLEDSAMYFCASSVGYLNEQFFGPGTRLTVL.

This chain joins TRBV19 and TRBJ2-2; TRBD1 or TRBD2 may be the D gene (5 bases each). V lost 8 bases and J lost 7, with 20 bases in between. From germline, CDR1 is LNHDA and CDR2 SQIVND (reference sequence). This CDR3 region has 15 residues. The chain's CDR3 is CASGTGTRGHGELFF. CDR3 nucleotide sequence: TGTGCCAGTGGGACCGGGACCCGAGGCCACGGGGAGCTGTTTTTT.

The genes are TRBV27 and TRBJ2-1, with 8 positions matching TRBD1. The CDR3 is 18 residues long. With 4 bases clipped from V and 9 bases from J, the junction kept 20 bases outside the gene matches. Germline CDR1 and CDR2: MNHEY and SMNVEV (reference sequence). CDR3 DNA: TGTGCCAGCAGTTCACCAACAGTTACAGGGGGACCGGGTGGTGAGCAGTTCTTC. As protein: CASSSPTVTGGPGGEQFF.

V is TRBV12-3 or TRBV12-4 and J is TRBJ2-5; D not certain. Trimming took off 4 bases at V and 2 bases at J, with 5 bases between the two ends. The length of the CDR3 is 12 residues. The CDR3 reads CASSSVQETQYF. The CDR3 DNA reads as TGTGCCAGCAGTTCAGTACAAGAGACCCAGTACTTC.

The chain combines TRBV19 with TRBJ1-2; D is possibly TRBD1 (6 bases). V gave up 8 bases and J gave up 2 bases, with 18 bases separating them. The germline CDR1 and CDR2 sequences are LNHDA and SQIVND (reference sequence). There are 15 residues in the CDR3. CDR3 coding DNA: TGTGCCAGTCGTACGGGGGGAGGGGGAAACTATGGCTACACCTTC. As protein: CASRTGGGGNYGYTF.

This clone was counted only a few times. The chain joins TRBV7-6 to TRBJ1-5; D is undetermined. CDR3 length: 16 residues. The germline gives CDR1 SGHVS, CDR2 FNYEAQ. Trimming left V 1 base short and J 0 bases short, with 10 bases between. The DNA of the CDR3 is TGTGCCAGCAGCTTAGGCAGCCCAAATAGCAATCAGCCCCAGCATTTT. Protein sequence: CASSLGSPNSNQPQHF.

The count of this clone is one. The CDR3 sequence is CASSLFRGPPNTEAFF. CDR3 DNA: TGTGCCAGCAGTTTATTCCGGGGTCCCCCGAACACTGAAGCTTTCTTT. V usage is TRBV28 and J usage is TRBJ1-1; D unresolved. Trimming took off 1 base at V and 1 base at J, with 13 bases between the two ends. This CDR3 contains 16 residues. Per the germline V gene, CDR1 is MDHEN and CDR2 is SYDVKM.

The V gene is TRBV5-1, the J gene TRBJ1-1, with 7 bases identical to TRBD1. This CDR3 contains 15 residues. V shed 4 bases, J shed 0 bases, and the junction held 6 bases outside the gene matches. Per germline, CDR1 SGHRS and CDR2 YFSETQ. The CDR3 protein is CASSRPGQMNTEAFF. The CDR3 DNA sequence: TGCGCCAGCAGCCGACCGGGACAGATGAACACTGAAGCTTTCTTT.

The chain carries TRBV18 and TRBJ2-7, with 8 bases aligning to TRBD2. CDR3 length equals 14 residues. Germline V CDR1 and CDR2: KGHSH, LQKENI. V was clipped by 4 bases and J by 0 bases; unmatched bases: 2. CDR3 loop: CASSRTSLSYEQYF. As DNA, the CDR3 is TGTGCCAGCTCACGGACTAGCCTCTCCTACGAGCAGTACTTC.

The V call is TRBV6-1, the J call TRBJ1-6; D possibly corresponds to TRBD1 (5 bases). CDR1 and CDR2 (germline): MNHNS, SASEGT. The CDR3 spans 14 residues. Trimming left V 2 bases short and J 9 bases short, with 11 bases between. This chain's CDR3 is CASSERPGVSPLHF. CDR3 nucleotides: TGTGCCAGCAGTGAACGGCCGGGGGTTTCACCCCTCCACTTT.